This T cell receptor beta chain emerged from a study of cytomegalovirus exposure and HLA in healthy donors. Study details: The 130 or so validation repertoires were reported in a later analysis to have been generated on the same platform as the roughly 670 first-cohort repertoires. Study-wide findings and caveats: TCR beta chains numbering about 160 were designated cytomegalovirus-associated.

The donors were in the approximately 120-subject validation cohort; that cohort was separate from the roughly 730-subject first cohort. Data came from immunoSEQ multiplex PCR; TCRdb stores just in-frame clones and leaves some out. The repertoire holds about 150,000 clones, with 85% to 90% as singletons. Worth noting for this clone: Its target is unknown.

V lost 2 bases, J lost 3 bases, and 5 bases stayed unmatched. The CDR3 is made up of 14 amino acids. The germline V gene has CDR1 GTSNPN and CDR2 SVGIG (reference sequence). This sequence originates from a woman between 18 and 29 years old in good health and CMV-seropositive. The sample consisted of PBMCs. The chain has TRBV30 and TRBJ2-3; TRBD1 aligns across 7 bases. The DNA for the CDR3 is TGTGCCTGGAGTCCGGGACAGCCGACAGATACGCAGTATTTT. Protein product: CAWSPGQPTDTQYF.